This T cell receptor (beta chain) emerged from a study of neurological immune-mediated disorders. TCRdb reprocessed the 5' RACE reads with MiXCR, giving one entry per CDR3 protein. The sample records under 30,000 distinct CDR3 sequences, about an eighth being singletons. V was pared by 4 bases and J by 7 bases, with 14 bases between. The CDR3 is 14 residues long. Germline V gives CDR1 SGDLS, CDR2 YYNGEE. This clonotype was detected many times. The sample was PBMCs. This receptor was identified in a woman aged 40 to 50 with HTLV-1-associated myelopathy (HAM/TSP). The V call is TRBV9, the J call TRBJ2-2; D possibly corresponds to TRBD1 (7 bases). CDR3 coding DNA: TGTGCCAGCAGCCCCCGGCAGGGGGGCGGGGAGCTGTTTTTT. Translation gives CASSPRQGGGELFF.